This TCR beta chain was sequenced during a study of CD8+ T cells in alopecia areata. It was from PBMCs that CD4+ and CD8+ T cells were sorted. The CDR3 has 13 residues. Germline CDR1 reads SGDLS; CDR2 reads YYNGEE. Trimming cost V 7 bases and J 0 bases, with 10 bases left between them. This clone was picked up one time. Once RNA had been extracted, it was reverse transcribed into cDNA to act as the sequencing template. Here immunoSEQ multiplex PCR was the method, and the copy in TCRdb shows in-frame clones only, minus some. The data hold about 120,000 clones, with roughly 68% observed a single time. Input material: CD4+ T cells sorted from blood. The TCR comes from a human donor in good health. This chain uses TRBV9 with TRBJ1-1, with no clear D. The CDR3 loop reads CASESAVNTEAFF. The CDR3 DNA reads TGTGCCAGCGAGTCGGCCGTGAACACTGAAGCTTTCTTT.